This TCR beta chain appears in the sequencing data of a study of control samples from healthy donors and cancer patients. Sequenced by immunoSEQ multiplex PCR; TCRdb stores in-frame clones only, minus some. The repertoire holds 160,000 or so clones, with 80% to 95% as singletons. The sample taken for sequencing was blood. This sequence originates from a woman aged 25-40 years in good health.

The CDR3 sequence is CASEWTGGSYEQYF. CDR3 coding DNA: TGTGCTAGTGAGTGGACAGGGGGATCCTACGAGCAGTACTTC. The genes are TRBV12-5 and TRBJ2-7; the match to TRBD1 covers 10 bases. The CDR3 loop spans 14 amino acids. J lost 1 base, V lost 7 bases, and 4 bases had no gene match. Germline V gene sequence: CDR1 LGHNT, CDR2 FRNRAP.